This TCR beta chain stems from a study of T cells in Graves' hyperthyroidism and ophthalmopathy. There were TCR beta CDR3 regions amplified from RNA transcripts. In the first-round RT-PCR of the TCR CDR3, the HTBI primer set was used. TCRdb used MiXCR to reprocess the multiplex PCR reads, holding one entry per CDR3 protein. The repertoire holds around 540,000 distinct CDR3 sequences, with 35% to 55% as singletons. Source material: peripheral blood or thyroid tissue (not recorded which). This sequence was found in a young woman with Graves' hyperthyroidism.

CDR3 DNA: TGCAGCGTGATACAGCGGCCGGATTCACCCCTCCACTTT. It is translated as CSVIQRPDSPLHF. The chain couples TRBV29-1 to TRBJ1-6, with D uncertain. CDR1 SQVTM and CDR2 ANQGSEA come from the germline V gene. This CDR3 comprises 13 residues. V was cut by 6 bases and J by 8 bases, with 14 bases left in between.